These 9 T cell receptor beta chains came from one sample sequenced in a study of blood T cell repertoires in COVID-19. The protocol was immunoSEQ multiplex PCR, while the TCRdb copy is restricted to in-frame clones and leaves out a portion. Altogether fewer than 350,000 clones are present, 81% being singletons, with the ten largest covering around 2.9%. Material: peripheral blood. The source of these receptors is a woman aged 60 to 75 with active or convalescent COVID-19.

V and J are TRBV5-1 and TRBJ2-5; 9 bases are shared with TRBD2. In germline, CDR1 is SGHRS, CDR2 YFSETQ. J gave up 4 bases and V 1 base, and 8 bases lay outside the gene matches. This CDR3 contains 16 residues. The CDR3 DNA sequence: TGCGCCAGCAGCTTGAGCGGCCTAGCGGGGTTAGAGACCCAGTACTTC. Translating gives CASSLSGLAGLETQYF.

The chain couples TRBV5-4 to TRBJ2-4; the match to TRBD1 covers 7 bases. The J segment lost 6 bases and the V segment lost 4 bases, leaving 10 bases of the junction unmatched. This CDR3 comprises 15 residues. The germline CDR1 and CDR2 sequences are SGHNT and YYREEE (reference sequence). CDR3 DNA: TGTGCCAGCAGCCCGGGGCGACAGGGCGGAAACATTCAGTACTTC. Its protein product is CASSPGRQGGNIQYF.

The genes are TRBV4-1 and TRBJ2-7; the match to TRBD2 covers 10 bases. The CDR3 runs to 17 residues. V shed 1 base and J 4 bases; nucleotides not matched to a gene: 10. Germline V gene data show CDR1 as MGHRA and CDR2 as YSYEKL. The CDR3 protein is CASSQAPLAGAPYEQYF. In nucleotides, the CDR3 is TGCGCCAGCAGCCAAGCCCCGCTAGCGGGGGCCCCTTACGAGCAGTACTTC.

The V call is TRBV28, the J call TRBJ2-5, with 8 bases that match TRBD1. Trimming cost V 5 bases and J 1 base; bases outside gene matches: 12. The V gene's germline CDR1 is MDHEN and CDR2 SYDVKM. The CDR3 is made up of 17 amino acids. CDR3 coding DNA: TGTGCCAGCAGTCTACCCACCCCCGGGACAGGCCAAGAGACCCAGTACTTC. Translation: CASSLPTPGTGQETQYF.

V usage is TRBV9 and J usage is TRBJ1-2, with D tentatively TRBD1 (6 bases). The CDR3 sequence is 15 residues long. The germline CDR1 and CDR2 sequences are SGDLS and YYNGEE. V was shortened by 0 bases and J by 6 bases, with 15 bases between the two germline ends. CDR3 DNA: TGTGCCAGCAGCGTAGATGGGGGGGCTGGCGATGGCTACACCTTC. As protein: CASSVDGGAGDGYTF.

This CDR3 reads CASSNVVSYNSPLHF. DNA for the CDR3: TGTGCCAGCAGTAATGTTGTCAGCTATAATTCACCCCTCCACTTT. V and J are TRBV7-9 and TRBJ1-6; the D is unclear. This CDR3 spans 15 amino acids. Trimming stripped 6 bases from V and 3 bases from J, with 12 bases between. Germline CDR1 reads SEHNR; CDR2 reads FQNEAQ (reference sequence).

The chain carries TRBV6-2 or TRBV6-3 and TRBJ2-3, with 11 bases identical to TRBD2. The trim removed 6 bases at V and 9 bases at J, leaving 11 bases unmatched. The CDR3 has 15 residues. CDR1 MNHEY and CDR2 SVGEGT come from the germline V gene. The CDR3 DNA reads as TGTGCCAGCAGCCCAACTCTAGCGGGGGGCCGGACGCAGTATTTT. Its translation: CASSPTLAGGRTQYF.

This sequence joins TRBV7-7 and TRBJ2-2, with 9 bases that match TRBD2. V lost 5 bases and J lost 4; bases outside the gene matches: 11. From germline, CDR1 is SSHAT and CDR2 FNYEAQ (reference sequence). The CDR3 sequence is 17 residues long. The CDR3 DNA reads as TGTGCCAGCAGCCCCGCATGGACTAGCGCAGGCACCGGGGAGCTGTTTTTT. Translated: CASSPAWTSAGTGELFF.

J is TRBJ1-1 and V is TRBV6-6; TRBD1 might be the D (6 bases). The CDR3 covers 16 residues. Germline V gene sequence: CDR1 MNHNY, CDR2 SVGAGI (reference sequence). Between the trimmed V and J ends, which lost 6 bases and 0 bases, there was a span of 17 bases. CDR3 DNA: TGTGCCAGCAGCGATCCACCGGGGGGCATGAACACTGAAGCTTTCTTT. It translates to CASSDPPGGMNTEAFF.